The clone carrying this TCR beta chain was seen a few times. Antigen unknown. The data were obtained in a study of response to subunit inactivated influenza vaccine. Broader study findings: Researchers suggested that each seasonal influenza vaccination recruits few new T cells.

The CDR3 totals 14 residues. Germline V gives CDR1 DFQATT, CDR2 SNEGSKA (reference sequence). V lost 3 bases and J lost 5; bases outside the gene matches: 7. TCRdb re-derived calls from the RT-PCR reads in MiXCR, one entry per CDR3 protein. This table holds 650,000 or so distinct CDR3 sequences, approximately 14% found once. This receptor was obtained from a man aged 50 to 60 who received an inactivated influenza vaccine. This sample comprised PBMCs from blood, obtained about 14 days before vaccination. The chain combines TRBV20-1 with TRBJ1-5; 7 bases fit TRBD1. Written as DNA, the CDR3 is TGCAGTGCTAGGCTACAGGGGAGGCATCAGCCCCAGCATTTT. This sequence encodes CSARLQGRHQPQHF.